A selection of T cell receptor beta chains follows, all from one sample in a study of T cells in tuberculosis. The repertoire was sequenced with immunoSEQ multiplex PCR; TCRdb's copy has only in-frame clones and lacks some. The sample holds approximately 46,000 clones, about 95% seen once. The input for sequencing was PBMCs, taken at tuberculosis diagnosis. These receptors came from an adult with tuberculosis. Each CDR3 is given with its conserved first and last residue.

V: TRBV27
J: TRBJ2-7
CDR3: CASSPRDRGPGEQYF

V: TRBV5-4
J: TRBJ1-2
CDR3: CASSNRGWIDGYTF

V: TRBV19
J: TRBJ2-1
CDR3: CASTNSGRAREQFF

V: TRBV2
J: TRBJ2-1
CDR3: CASRYSSWKFF

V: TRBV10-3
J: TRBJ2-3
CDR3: CAISDQLAGGDTQYF

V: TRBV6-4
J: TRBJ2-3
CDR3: CASSPLAGGGTDTQYF

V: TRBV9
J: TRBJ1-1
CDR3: CASSVQGARNTEAFF

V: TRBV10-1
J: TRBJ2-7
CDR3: CASSQDRGYEQYF

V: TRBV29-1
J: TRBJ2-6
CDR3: CSVRTSGVSNVLTF

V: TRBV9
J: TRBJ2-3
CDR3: CASSVELGRGTDTQYF

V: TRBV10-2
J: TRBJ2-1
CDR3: CASSESTTSGKKEQFF

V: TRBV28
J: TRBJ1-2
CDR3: CASSSYRGNNYGYTF

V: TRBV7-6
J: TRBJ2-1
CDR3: CASSYGTSGSRSYNEQFF

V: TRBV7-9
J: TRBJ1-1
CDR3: CASSVGQENTEAFF

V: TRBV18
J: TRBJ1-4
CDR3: CASSPGHSNEKLFF

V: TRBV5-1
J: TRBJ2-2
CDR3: CASTSTGSNTGELFF

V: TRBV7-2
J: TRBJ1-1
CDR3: CASSLKNRGNTEAFF

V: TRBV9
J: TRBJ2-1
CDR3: CASSAPLAGRFDEQFF

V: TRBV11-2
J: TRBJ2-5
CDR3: CASSLDRGASETQYF

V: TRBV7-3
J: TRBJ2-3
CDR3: CASSLPRSYAAGIKETDTQYF

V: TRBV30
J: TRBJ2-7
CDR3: CAWSVRRDGSGSYEQYF

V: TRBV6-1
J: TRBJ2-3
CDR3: CVSRGGWGTDTQYF

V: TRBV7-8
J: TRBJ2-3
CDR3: CASSLEPGTSSYTDTQYF

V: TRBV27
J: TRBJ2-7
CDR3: CASIKTGDYEQYF

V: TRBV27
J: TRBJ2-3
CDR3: CASSFGGREDTQYF

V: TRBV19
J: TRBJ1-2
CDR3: CASSIDPGFTIYGYTF

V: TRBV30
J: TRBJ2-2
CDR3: CAWSTRNTGELFF

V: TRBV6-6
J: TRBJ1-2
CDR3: CASSYPGQGNHGYTF

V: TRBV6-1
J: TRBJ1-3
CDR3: CASRDRGISGNTIYF

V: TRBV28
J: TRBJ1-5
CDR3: CASSSTSSNQPQHF

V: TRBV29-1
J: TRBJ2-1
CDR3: CSVAGLAGVYEQFF

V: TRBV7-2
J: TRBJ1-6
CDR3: CASTGQGDNSYNSPLHF

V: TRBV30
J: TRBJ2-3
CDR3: CAWSVPSGRGADTQYF

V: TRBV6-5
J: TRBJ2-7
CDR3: CASSYSGLAGIYEQYF

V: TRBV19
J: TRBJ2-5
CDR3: CASGHPGTGRETQYF

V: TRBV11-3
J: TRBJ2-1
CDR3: CASSLDGTSYNEQFF

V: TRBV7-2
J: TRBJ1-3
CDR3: CASSLAGTVSGNTIYF

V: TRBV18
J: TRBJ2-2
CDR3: CASSYRQGTGELFF

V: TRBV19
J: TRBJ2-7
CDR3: CASSKNSGLVRNEQYF

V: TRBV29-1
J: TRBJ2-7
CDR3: CSVGLQGYEQYF

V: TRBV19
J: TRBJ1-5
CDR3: CASSIQGFSNQPQHF

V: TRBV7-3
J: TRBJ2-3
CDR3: CASSLGASGSHSTDTQYF

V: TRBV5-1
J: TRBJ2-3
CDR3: CASSTYGTRRGADTQYF

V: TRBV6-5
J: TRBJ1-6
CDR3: CASSSTVQGQTPLHF

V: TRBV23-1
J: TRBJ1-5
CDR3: CASSQPDREVEAQHF

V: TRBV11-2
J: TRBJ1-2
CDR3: CASSLELGQLNYGYTF

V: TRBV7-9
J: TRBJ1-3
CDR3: CASSRGQSSGNTIYF

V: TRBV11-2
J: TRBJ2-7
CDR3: CASSRGQGYEQYF